A single sample is the source of the 11 T cell receptor beta chains below, sequenced in a study of T-cell memory formation after mild COVID-19. MiXCR was run by TCRdb on the 5' RACE reads, yielding one entry per CDR3 protein. The profile shows about 290,000 distinct CDR3 sequences, more than 15% of them singletons. Material for sequencing was PBMCs or a T cell subset sorted from them (not recorded which). The receptors were gathered from a man between 18 and 29 years old who had mild COVID-19 (a few samples of this study predate the infection). Cell type and time point are not known.

The table lists this clonotype with a few counts. The rearrangement uses TRBV9 and TRBJ2-7; D tentatively reads TRBD1 or TRBD2 (5 bases each). The CDR3 consists of 13 residues. Germline V gene sequence: CDR1 SGDLS, CDR2 YYNGEE. Deletions cut 0 bases from V and 6 bases from J, with 10 bases between. CDR3 coding DNA: TGTGCCAGCAGCGTAGAGTACGGGACCGAGCAGTACTTC. It specifies CASSVEYGTEQYF.

This chain links TRBV27 with TRBJ2-1, with D uncertain. In germline, CDR1 is MNHEY, CDR2 SMNVEV (reference sequence). Trimming took 3 bases from V and 5 from J, leaving 5 bases between them. The CDR3 has 12 residues. CDR3 amino acids: CASSFGHNEQFF. Written as DNA, the CDR3 is TGTGCCAGCAGTTTTGGACACAATGAGCAGTTCTTC.

Many counts were recorded for this clonotype. The V call is TRBV27, the J call TRBJ2-7; D is tentatively TRBD1 or TRBD2 (5 bases each). The germline V and J ends were trimmed by 0 bases and 3 bases, with 12 bases remaining between them. CDR3 length: 15 residues. Per germline, CDR1 MNHEY and CDR2 SMNVEV (reference sequence). The CDR3 loop is CASSLSGDGYYEQYV. CDR3 nucleotide sequence: TGTGCCAGCAGTTTATCGGGGGACGGATACTACGAGCAGTACGTC.

The table lists this clonotype with a few counts. The CDR3 loop reads CASSQETSPSTDTQYF. The CDR3 DNA reads TGCGCCAGCAGCCAAGAGACTAGTCCTAGCACAGATACGCAGTATTTT. The chain combines TRBV4-1 with TRBJ2-3, with D possibly being TRBD2 (6 bases). The CDR3 length is 16 residues. V gave up 0 bases and J gave up 0 bases, with 10 bases separating them. CDR1 and CDR2 (germline): MGHRA, YSYEKL.

The chain uses TRBV6-2 or TRBV6-3 and TRBJ2-1, with 9 bases that match TRBD1. The CDR3 is made up of 16 amino acids. Germline assignment: CDR1 MNHEY and CDR2 SVGEGT. The V segment lost 6 bases and the J segment 1 base; nucleotides outside the gene matches: 7. In DNA, the CDR3 is TGTGCCAGCAGGCCTCAGACAGGGGGGTCCTACAATGAGCAGTTCTTC. Encoded protein: CASRPQTGGSYNEQFF.

The genes are TRBV11-2 and TRBJ2-5; D could derive from TRBD1 or TRBD2 (5 bases each). The ends were cut back, 0 bases at V and 5 bases at J, with 13 bases in the middle. The CDR3 length is 15 residues. CDR1 and CDR2 from the germline V gene are SGHAT and FQNNGV. The CDR3, as DNA: TGTGCCAGCAGCTTAGAGCCAGGGAGTGAGGAGACCCAGTACTTC. Amino acids: CASSLEPGSEETQYF.

The chain links TRBV4-1 to TRBJ2-3, with unresolved D. The CDR3 extends over 16 amino acids. The ends were cut back, 1 base at V and 0 bases at J, with 11 bases in the middle. In germline, CDR1 is MGHRA, CDR2 YSYEKL. The CDR3 sequence is CASSQGRSRSTDTQYF. The CDR3 DNA follows: TGCGCCAGCAGCCAAGGACGATCCCGGAGCACAGATACGCAGTATTTT.

This clonotype turned up a few times. The rearrangement uses TRBV4-1 and TRBJ1-2; D possibly corresponds to TRBD1 (5 bases). V lost 0 bases to trimming and J lost 4 bases, with 12 bases between them. The CDR3 covers 15 residues. Germline CDR1 MGHRA, CDR2 YSYEKL. The CDR3 DNA follows: TGCGCCAGCAGCCAAGAGGGGGGTAGGAGCTATGGCTACACCTTC. This translates into CASSQEGGRSYGYTF.

This clonotype was recorded a few times. The V call is TRBV9, the J call TRBJ2-3; D call uncertain. In germline, CDR1 is SGDLS, CDR2 YYNGEE. This CDR3 has 15 residues. Trimming left V 0 bases short and J 0 bases short, with 8 bases between. The CDR3 loop is CASSVVSSSTDTQYF. The DNA for the CDR3 is TGTGCCAGCAGCGTAGTCTCCTCTAGCACAGATACGCAGTATTTT.

This clonotype was seen only a few times. The V gene is TRBV24-1, the J gene TRBJ2-2; D is ambiguous. Germline CDR1 is KGHDR and CDR2 is SFDVKD. Trimming stripped 6 bases from V and 6 bases from J, with 13 bases between. The CDR3 is made up of 14 amino acids. CDR3 amino acids: CATSPSQTSGELFF. For the CDR3, the DNA is TGTGCCACCAGTCCTTCACAGACATCCGGGGAGCTGTTTTTT.

V usage is TRBV5-1 and J usage is TRBJ1-1; 7 bases line up with TRBD1. Trimming took 3 bases from V and 0 from J; bases not matched to a gene: 8. The germline V gene encodes CDR1 SGHRS and CDR2 YFSETQ. CDR3 length equals 16 residues. CDR3 protein: CASSSSPGTVNTEAFF. The CDR3 nucleotides read TGCGCCAGCAGCTCAAGTCCCGGGACAGTGAACACTGAAGCTTTCTTT.